The 30 T cell receptor beta chains listed next were all sequenced from one sample in a study of CD8 T cells in Susac syndrome. It was with random hexamers that 0.5 to 1 ug RNA was reverse transcribed. TCRdb called the immunoSEQ multiplex PCR reads again in MiXCR, with one record for every CDR3 protein. The sample lists a few hundred thousand distinct CDR3 sequences, around 85% occurring once. Sequencing was performed on CD8+ T cells from PBMCs. These receptors were obtained from a human donor with multiple sclerosis.

Turning to this clonotype: One end of the junction varies from germline; a read error may be responsible. The chain employs TRBV4-1 and TRBJ2-1; the D is unclear. Germline V gene lookup returns CDR1 MGHRA and CDR2 YSYEKL. This CDR3 comprises 14 residues. CDR3 sequence (DNA): TGCGCCAGAAGCCAAGCAAGCTCCTACAATGAGCAGTTCTTC. It specifies CARSQASSYNEQFF.

The chain joins TRBV3-1 to TRBJ2-2; tentative D call: TRBD2 (5 bases). Trimming stripped 0 bases from V and 6 bases from J, with 20 bases between. The CDR3 covers 18 residues. Per germline, CDR1 LGHDT and CDR2 YNNKEL (reference sequence). The CDR3 nucleotides read TGTGCCAGCAGCCAAGATCTTTTCGGGCTCCCCGGGGCCGGGGAGCTGTTTTTT. Residues: CASSQDLFGLPGAGELFF.

J is TRBJ2-1 and V is TRBV27; 9 bases align to TRBD2. With 2 bases clipped from V and 4 bases from J, the junction kept 12 bases outside the gene matches. The V gene's germline CDR1 is MNHEY and CDR2 SMNVEV (reference sequence). The CDR3 is 18 residues long. Here the CDR3 reads CASSLLSGGASIYNEQFF. The CDR3 DNA reads TGTGCCAGCAGTTTACTTAGCGGGGGCGCTTCAATATACAATGAGCAGTTCTTC.

This clonotype was counted a few times. The rearrangement uses TRBV30 and TRBJ1-2; 11 bases align to TRBD1. With 4 bases clipped from V and 7 bases from J, the junction kept 5 bases outside the gene matches. Germline V lookup: CDR1 GTSNPN, CDR2 SVGIG (reference sequence). This CDR3 spans 13 amino acids. CDR3 coding DNA: TGTGCCTGGACTAGGACAGGGGGCGCTGGCTACACCTTC. Protein sequence: CAWTRTGGAGYTF.

The V and J genes are TRBV5-1 and TRBJ1-4, with D perhaps TRBD1 (5 bases). The V gene lost 3 bases and the J gene lost 0 bases, with 9 bases spanning the gap. Germline CDR1 is SGHRS and CDR2 is YFSETQ. This CDR3 comprises 15 residues. CDR3 bases: TGCGCCAGCAGCTCGGACATCTCAACTAATGAAAAACTGTTTTTT. Its protein is CASSSDISTNEKLFF.

Only one count was recorded for this clonotype. This chain connects TRBV4-1 to TRBJ1-3; D remains ambiguous. The CDR3 is 16 residues long. Looked up from germline, CDR1 is MGHRA and CDR2 is YSYEKL. Between the trimmed V and J ends, which lost 3 bases and 4 bases, there was a span of 16 bases. The DNA of the CDR3 is TGCGCCAGCAGCCATATGGCACCTTGGTGGGGAAACACCATATATTTT. Residues: CASSHMAPWWGNTIYF.

This clonotype was observed a handful of times. The V call is TRBV7-2, the J call TRBJ2-5, with D hard to call. Per germline, CDR1 SGHTA and CDR2 FQGNSA. Trimming cost V 5 bases and J 2 bases, with 12 bases left between them. There are 14 residues in the CDR3. The CDR3 nucleotides are TGTGCCAGCAGCCCCCCCCGGGTTCAAGAGACCCAGTACTTC. It specifies CASSPPRVQETQYF. Together with reference TRBV7-2 and TRBJ2-5, the CDR3 gives the full variable domain: GAGVSQSPSNKVTEKGKDVELRCDPISGHTALYWYRQSLGQGLEFLIYFQGNSAPDKSGLPSDRFSAERTGGSVSTLTIQRTQQEDSAVYLCASSPPRVQETQYFGPGTRLLVL.

The J gene is TRBJ2-1, the V gene TRBV28; D not certain. The CDR3 has 16 residues. Per the germline V gene, CDR1 is MDHEN and CDR2 is SYDVKM. Trimming removed 2 bases from V and 2 bases from J, with 13 bases in between. As DNA, the CDR3 is TGTGCCAGCAGTTTAGGGTCGGCCTTTACCTACAATGAGCAGTTCTTC. Translation: CASSLGSAFTYNEQFF.

This clonotype was seen a single time. This chain uses TRBV27 with TRBJ2-7; TRBD1 matches 8 bases. This CDR3 contains 14 residues. V gave up 1 base and J gave up 5 bases; unmatched junction bases: 4. Germline loops: CDR1 MNHEY, CDR2 SMNVEV (reference sequence). This CDR3 is CASSLLDRVDEQYF. CDR3 bases: TGTGCCAGCAGTTTATTGGACAGGGTCGACGAGCAGTACTTC.

The chain has TRBV6-1 and TRBJ2-3; possible D gene TRBD2, 5 bases. CDR1 is MNHNS and CDR2 is SASEGT in the germline V gene. The length of the CDR3 is 13 residues. V gave up 2 bases and J gave up 3 bases, with 6 bases separating them. As DNA, the CDR3 is TGTGCCAGCAGTGAAACGGGGACAGATACGCAGTATTTT. Its protein product is CASSETGTDTQYF.

V and J are TRBV6-5 and TRBJ2-1, with TRBD2 matching 8 bases. Per germline, CDR1 MNHEY and CDR2 SVGAGI. This CDR3 region has 14 residues. The junction had 5 bases not matched to a gene; V was cut back by 4 bases and J by 6 bases. CDR3 region: CASSSSGGANEQFF. The CDR3 DNA is TGTGCCAGCAGTTCGTCCGGGGGGGCCAATGAGCAGTTCTTC.

This clonotype was detected only once. The gene calls are TRBV10-1 and TRBJ2-1; TRBD2 agrees at 15 bases. V trimming: 6 bases; J trimming: 8 bases; junction bases outside the gene matches: 2. Germline CDR1 is WNHNN and CDR2 is SYGVQD (reference sequence). The CDR3 is made up of 14 amino acids. CDR3 loop: CASSGTSGRYEQFF. CDR3 sequence (DNA): TGCGCCAGCAGCGGGACTAGCGGGAGGTATGAGCAGTTCTTC.

This sequence joins TRBV30 and TRBJ1-5; D is possibly TRBD1 (5 bases). CDR3 length equals 13 residues. Germline loops: CDR1 GTSNPN, CDR2 SVGIG (reference sequence). Trimming removed 3 bases at V and 6 bases at J, with 12 bases between. CDR3 coding DNA: TGTGCCTGGAGGGCAGGGAGCGGTCAGCCCCAGCATTTT. Translation: CAWRAGSGQPQHF.

The rearrangement joins TRBV7-8 to TRBJ1-2; D perhaps matches TRBD1 (5 bases). This CDR3 spans 15 amino acids. V lost 3 bases and J lost 5, with 16 bases in between. The germline gives CDR1 SGHVS, CDR2 FQNEAQ. This chain's CDR3 is CASSLPQGGEYGYTF. As DNA, the CDR3 is TGTGCCAGCAGCTTGCCTCAGGGAGGGGAGTATGGCTACACCTTC.

The V and J genes are TRBV6-4 and TRBJ2-2; maybe TRBD1 (6 bases). V shed 3 bases and J shed 3 bases, with 8 bases lying between them. The CDR3 is made up of 14 amino acids. Germline V gives CDR1 MRHNA, CDR2 SNTAGT. Here the CDR3 reads CASSDRQDTGELFF. DNA for the CDR3: TGTGCCAGCAGTGATAGACAGGACACCGGGGAGCTGTTTTTT.

The chain has TRBV10-2 and TRBJ2-7; 7 bases are shared with TRBD1. From germline, CDR1 is WSHSY and CDR2 SAAADI. The CDR3 sequence is 15 residues long. Trimming cost V 3 bases and J 3 bases; bases outside gene matches: 8. The CDR3 loop reads CASSDDRERDYEQYF. The CDR3, as DNA: TGCGCCAGCAGTGACGACAGGGAGAGGGACTACGAGCAGTACTTC.

This clonotype appeared a single time. The chain uses TRBV6-5 and TRBJ1-2, with TRBD1 identical over 8 bases. The CDR3 loop spans 14 amino acids. Germline V gene data show CDR1 as MNHEY and CDR2 as SVGAGI. The V segment lost 2 bases and the J segment 8 bases; nucleotides outside the gene matches: 7. CDR3: CASSYRPDRDGYTF. As DNA, the CDR3 is TGTGCCAGCAGTTACCGCCCGGACAGGGACGGCTACACCTTC.

This clonotype was counted a few times. The chain joins TRBV6-1 to TRBJ1-1, with D unclear. V lost 7 bases and J 0 bases, leaving 12 bases between the germline ends. CDR1 and CDR2 (germline): MNHNS, SASEGT. CDR3 length: 14 residues. The CDR3 here is CASNTVSMNTEAFF. The CDR3 DNA reads as TGTGCCAGCAACACAGTATCCATGAACACTGAAGCTTTCTTT.

The chain employs TRBV19 and TRBJ1-5; D might be TRBD1 (5 bases). Germline CDR1 is LNHDA and CDR2 is SQIVND (reference sequence). The CDR3 has 13 amino acids. The ends were cut back, 7 bases at V and 5 bases at J, with 12 bases in the middle. The CDR3 region has the DNA TGTGCCAGTATGGGGACTGAGGATCAGCCCCAGCATTTT. It is translated as CASMGTEDQPQHF.

The rearrangement uses TRBV28 and TRBJ2-3; 10 positions agree with TRBD2. CDR3 size: 18 residues. The ends lost 7 bases at V and 1 base at J; junction bases unmatched: 14. Per the germline V gene, CDR1 is MDHEN and CDR2 is SYDVKM. The CDR3 DNA reads TGTGCCAGCACCCCGAGTGCTAGCGGGAGTCCTGGCACAGATACGCAGTATTTT. This gives the protein CASTPSASGSPGTDTQYF.

The J gene is TRBJ1-5, the V gene TRBV4-1; no clear D. V was trimmed by 0 bases and J by 7 bases, leaving 13 bases between them. The germline CDR1 and CDR2 sequences are MGHRA and YSYEKL. The CDR3 extends over 15 amino acids. The CDR3 region is CASSQDRLGGQPQHF. CDR3 coding DNA: TGCGCCAGCAGCCAAGATCGGCTGGGAGGACAGCCCCAGCATTTT.

The chain is built from TRBV7-9 and TRBJ2-7, with D perhaps TRBD1 or TRBD2 (5 bases each). The CDR3 loop spans 16 amino acids. The V end lost 5 bases, the J end lost 2 bases, and 19 bases lay between the germline ends. Germline CDR1 reads SEHNR; CDR2 reads FQNEAQ (reference sequence). CDR3: CASSPPRGVSAYEQYF. CDR3 nucleotides: TGTGCCAGCAGCCCTCCCCGAGGGGTGTCGGCCTACGAGCAGTACTTC.

This clonotype turned up a few times. The chain is built from TRBV11-2 and TRBJ2-7, with D possibly TRBD1 on 6 matching bases. V lost 5 bases to trimming and J lost 7 bases, with 15 bases between them. The CDR3 is 13 amino acids. Germline V gene sequence: CDR1 SGHAT, CDR2 FQNNGV. The CDR3 nucleotides are TGTGCCAGCAGCGCAGGACAGTCGCTGGAGCAGTACTTC. This gives the protein CASSAGQSLEQYF. The full variable domain, with the rest looked up from reference TRBV11-2 and TRBJ2-7, is EAGVAQSPRYKIIEKRQSVAFWCNPISGHATLYWYQQILGQGPKLLIQFQNNGVVDDSQLPKDRFSAERLKGVDSTLKIQPAKLEDSAVYLCASSAGQSLEQYFGPGTRLTVT.

The gene calls are TRBV28 and TRBJ2-2; D is uncertain. Germline-derived CDR1 and CDR2 are MDHEN and SYDVKM. With 6 bases removed from V and 0 bases from J, the gap between germline ends came to 20 bases. This CDR3 region has 18 residues. CDR3 in amino acids: CASSSFLGPRANTGELFF. CDR3 bases: TGTGCCAGCAGCTCCTTCCTCGGACCGAGAGCGAACACCGGGGAGCTGTTTTTT.

The rearrangement joins TRBV20-1 to TRBJ2-4; D is unresolved. The CDR3 has 15 amino acids. CDR1 and CDR2 from the germline V gene are DFQATT and SNEGSKA (reference sequence). The V end lost 6 bases, the J end lost 0 bases, and 15 bases lay between the germline ends. The CDR3 region is CSARDRTLAKNIQYF. In nucleotides, the CDR3 is TGCAGTGCCCGAGACCGAACTTTAGCCAAAAACATTCAGTACTTC.

The chain couples TRBV5-1 to TRBJ2-2, with 13 bases identical to TRBD2. This CDR3 has 17 amino acids. V was pared by 5 bases and J by 3 bases, with 7 bases of the junction left unmatched. Germline lookup yields CDR1 SGHRS and CDR2 YFSETQ. The CDR3 coding sequence is TGCGCCAGCAGTTTTAGACTAGCGGGGGGTTACACCGGGGAGCTGTTTTTT. Protein sequence: CASSFRLAGGYTGELFF.

This clonotype showed up just a few times. The gene calls are TRBV14 and TRBJ1-2, with D uncertain. CDR3 size: 16 residues. The V end was cut by 0 bases, the J end by 2 bases, with 13 bases between. Germline lookup yields CDR1 SGHDN and CDR2 FVKESK. The CDR3 nucleotides are TGTGCCAGCAGCCAAGATTCAGGCAGCCCGAACTATGGCTACACCTTC. Its translation: CASSQDSGSPNYGYTF. The whole variable domain, filled in from reference TRBV14 and TRBJ1-2, reads EAGVTQFPSHSVIEKGQTVTLRCDPISGHDNLYWYRRVMGKEIKFLLHFVKESKQDESGMPNNRFLAERTGGTYSTLKVQPAELEDSGVYFCASSQDSGSPNYGYTFGSGTRLTVV.

The chain employs TRBV19 and TRBJ1-2; 7 bases are shared with TRBD1. Germline loops: CDR1 LNHDA, CDR2 SQIVND (reference sequence). The V gene end was trimmed by 3 bases and the J gene end by 8 bases; junction bases not matched to a gene: 6. This CDR3 has 13 residues. CDR3 region: CASSMGQPMGYTF. CDR3 in DNA: TGTGCCAGTAGTATGGGACAGCCTATGGGCTACACCTTC.

V is TRBV25-1 and J is TRBJ1-2, with no clear D. CDR3 size: 12 residues. Germline lookup yields CDR1 MGHDK and CDR2 SYGVNS. The V and J ends lost 8 bases and 0 bases respectively, with 7 bases between them. The CDR3 loop reads CASQEANYGYTF. The CDR3 DNA reads TGTGCCAGCCAGGAAGCTAACTATGGCTACACCTTC.

The table lists this clonotype with a count of one. The genes are TRBV2 and TRBJ2-7; a weak D match, TRBD1 (8 bases). The V and J ends lost 9 bases and 7 bases respectively, with 28 bases between them. CDR1 is SNHLY, CDR2 FYNNEI, per germline. This CDR3 contains 16 residues. The CDR3 nucleotides are TGTGCCAGAACATTCGACAGGGGACTACGACGTTTGGAGCAGTACTTC. This translates into CARTFDRGLRRLEQYF.